The 14 T cell receptor beta chains listed next were all sequenced from one sample in a study of blood T cell repertoires in COVID-19. Sequencing was performed with immunoSEQ multiplex PCR; in TCRdb, only in-frame clones are kept and a portion is missing. The sample lists about 300,000 clones, around 88% seen once, with roughly 6.9% in the top ten. The sample consisted of peripheral blood. Receptors were obtained from a woman aged 25 to 45 who had recovered from COVID-19.

The V call is TRBV7-2, the J call TRBJ1-1; 8 bases are shared with TRBD1. Trimming took 6 bases from V and 4 from J; bases not matched to a gene: 10. CDR3 length: 15 residues. Germline V lookup: CDR1 SGHTA, CDR2 FQGNSA. The CDR3 is CASRGNRGKGTEAFF. CDR3 nucleotide sequence: TGTGCCAGCAGGGGAAACAGGGGGAAAGGCACTGAAGCTTTCTTT. Complete variable domain (other parts from reference TRBV7-2 and TRBJ1-1): GAGVSQSPSNKVTEKGKDVELRCDPISGHTALYWYRQSLGQGLEFLIYFQGNSAPDKSGLPSDRFSAERTGGSVSTLTIQRTQQEDSAVYLCASRGNRGKGTEAFFGQGTRLTVV.

The genes are TRBV27 and TRBJ1-3; possibly TRBD1 for D (6 bases). The V and J ends lost 2 bases and 2 bases respectively, with 10 bases between them. CDR1 is MNHEY and CDR2 is SMNVEV in the germline V gene (reference sequence). The CDR3 is 15 amino acids. CDR3 nucleotides: TGTGCCAGCAGTTTAGATAGGGGGACTGGAAACACCATATATTTT. Its protein is CASSLDRGTGNTIYF.

This sequence joins TRBV6-4 and TRBJ2-1, with 7 positions matching TRBD2. Germline CDR1 MRHNA, CDR2 SNTAGT. The V segment lost 5 bases and the J segment 7 bases; nucleotides outside the gene matches: 14. The CDR3 is 16 amino acids. The CDR3: CASSPGSGRPSNEQFF. CDR3 coding DNA: TGTGCCAGCAGTCCCGGTAGCGGGCGCCCAAGTAATGAGCAGTTCTTC.

J is TRBJ1-2 and V is TRBV21-1. TRBV21-1 is a listed pseudogene. This CDR3 region has 15 residues. DNA of the CDR3: TGTGCCAGCTTGGTAAAAGGTTGGGGGGTAGGCGGCTACACCTTC. Amino acid sequence: CASLVKGWGVGGYTF.

V is TRBV7-2 and J is TRBJ2-1; 8 positions agree with TRBD1. V trimming: 4 bases; J trimming: 6 bases; junction bases outside the gene matches: 11. Germline lookup yields CDR1 SGHTA and CDR2 FQGNSA. The length of the CDR3 is 16 residues. The CDR3 reads CASSSPGGKAFNEQFF. The CDR3 DNA sequence: TGTGCCAGCAGCTCGCCAGGGGGCAAGGCCTTCAATGAGCAGTTCTTC.

This chain uses TRBV7-9 with TRBJ2-1; 9 bases fit TRBD1. This CDR3 is built from 17 residues. V lost 1 base and J lost 6; bases outside the gene matches: 10. Germline V gene data show CDR1 as SEHNR and CDR2 as FQNEAQ (reference sequence). The CDR3 DNA follows: TGTGCCAGCAGCTTAGGTTCGGGGACAGGGTATATCAATGAGCAGTTCTTC. Encoded protein: CASSLGSGTGYINEQFF.

The rearrangement joins TRBV28 to TRBJ1-5; 7 positions match TRBD1. The CDR3 contains 17 residues. The V segment lost 5 bases and the J segment 0 bases; nucleotides outside the gene matches: 10. Germline V CDR1 and CDR2: MDHEN, SYDVKM. The CDR3, as DNA: TGTGCCAGCAGTGGGAAAAAGACAGGGTCTAGCAATCAGCCCCAGCATTTT. Its translation is CASSGKKTGSSNQPQHF. Full variable domain (missing parts from reference TRBV28 and TRBJ1-5): DVKVTQSSRYLVKRTGEKVFLECVQDMDHENMFWYRQDPGLGLRLIYFSYDVKMKEKGDIPEGYSVSREKKERFSLILESASTNQTSMYLCASSGKKTGSSNQPQHFGDGTRLSIL.

The chain links TRBV30 to TRBJ2-6; a possible D gene is TRBD1 (5 bases). From germline, CDR1 is GTSNPN and CDR2 SVGIG (reference sequence). The CDR3 has 14 amino acids. V was trimmed by 5 bases and J by 2 bases, leaving 10 bases between them. CDR3 protein: CAWDDRTGANVLTF. CDR3 sequence (DNA): TGTGCCTGGGACGACAGAACTGGGGCCAACGTCCTGACTTTC.

The V gene is TRBV7-7, the J gene TRBJ1-4; unclear D gene. CDR3 length: 13 residues. Germline CDR1 SSHAT, CDR2 FNYEAQ (reference sequence). V dropped 8 bases and J dropped 7 bases, with 14 bases sitting between them. CDR3 protein: CASGSRLGEKLFF. DNA of the CDR3: TGTGCCAGCGGCTCGCGGCTAGGTGAAAAACTGTTTTTT.

The chain recombines TRBV27 with TRBJ1-2; 9 bases align to TRBD1. V lost 5 bases and J lost 7; bases outside the gene matches: 14. The CDR3 is made up of 16 amino acids. Germline V gives CDR1 MNHEY, CDR2 SMNVEV (reference sequence). CDR3 sequence (DNA): TGTGCCAGCAGTCCGATCGGCAGGGACAGGGTAGTTGGCTACACCTTC. Its translation: CASSPIGRDRVVGYTF.

This chain joins TRBV15 and TRBJ2-1, with D maybe TRBD2 (5 bases). Per germline, CDR1 LNHNV and CDR2 YYDKDF (reference sequence). Trimming took 0 bases from V and 5 from J, leaving 11 bases between them. This CDR3 region has 15 residues. CDR3 in amino acids: CATSRERLGDNEQFF. Here the CDR3 DNA reads TGTGCCACCAGCAGAGAACGGCTCGGGGACAATGAGCAGTTCTTC.

The table lists this clone with a few counts. The gene calls are TRBV11-1 and TRBJ1-1, with a possible D match to TRBD1 (6 bases). The CDR3 runs to 15 residues. Germline CDR1 is SGHAT and CDR2 is FQDESV (reference sequence). V was shortened by 5 bases and J by 0 bases, with 13 bases between the two germline ends. Here the CDR3 reads CASSPSGTMNTEAFF. Here the CDR3 DNA reads TGTGCCAGCAGCCCATCCGGGACAATGAACACTGAAGCTTTCTTT.

The gene calls are TRBV7-2 and TRBJ1-5, with 9 bases identical to TRBD1. The ends lost 7 bases at V and 4 bases at J; junction bases unmatched: 14. Germline V lookup: CDR1 SGHTA, CDR2 FQGNSA. The CDR3 covers 17 residues. In DNA form, the CDR3 reads TGTGCCAGCACCCGGACAGGGGCGTTCCTCGCGAATCAGCCCCAGCATTTT. Amino acid sequence: CASTRTGAFLANQPQHF.

This chain uses TRBV5-1 with TRBJ2-1; TRBD2 matches at 10 bases. CDR3 length: 15 amino acids. In germline, CDR1 is SGHRS, CDR2 YFSETQ. V lost 4 bases, J lost 5 bases, and 6 bases stayed unmatched. The CDR3 DNA follows: TGCGCCAGCAGCCTCCGTAGCGGGGGGAACAATGAGCAGTTCTTC. As protein: CASSLRSGGNNEQFF.